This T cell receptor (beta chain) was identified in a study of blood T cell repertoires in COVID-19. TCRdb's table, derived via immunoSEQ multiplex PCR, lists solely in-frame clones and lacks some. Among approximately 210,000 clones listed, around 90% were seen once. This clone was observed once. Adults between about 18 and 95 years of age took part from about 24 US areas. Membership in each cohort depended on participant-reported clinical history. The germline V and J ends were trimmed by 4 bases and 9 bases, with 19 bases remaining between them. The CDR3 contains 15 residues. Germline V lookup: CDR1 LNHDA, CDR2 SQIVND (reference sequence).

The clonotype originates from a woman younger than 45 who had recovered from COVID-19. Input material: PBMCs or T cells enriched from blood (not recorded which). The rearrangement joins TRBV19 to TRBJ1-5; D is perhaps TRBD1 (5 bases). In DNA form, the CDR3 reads TGTGCCAGTAGTAGCCGGCAGGGCCCCCCGCGGCCCCAGCATTTT. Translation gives CASSSRQGPPRPQHF.